These 30 T cell receptor beta chains came from one sample sequenced in a study of spatial heterogeneity in lung cancer. Time point in this sample: blood at routine non-recurrence follow-up after resection. One entry per CDR3 protein results from TCRdb running MiXCR on the 5' RACE reads. The sample lists around 29,000 distinct CDR3 sequences, about 9.4% occurring once. The material was PBMCs, obtained at follow-up. The origin of the receptors is a female donor with early-stage non-small cell lung cancer.

In nucleotides, the CDR3 is TGTGCCAGCAGCCCCCGCGCTAGCGGGACCACAGATACGCAGTATTTT. Translated, it gives CASSPRASGTTDTQYF. The V gene is TRBV7-9, the J gene TRBJ2-3; 9 bases line up with TRBD2. J was trimmed by 2 bases and V by 5 bases; bases with no gene match: 8. Germline V CDR1 and CDR2: SEHNR, FQNEAQ (reference sequence). CDR3 length: 16 residues.

The chain uses TRBV29-1 and TRBJ2-3; tentatively, D is TRBD2 (5 bases). Trimming removed 6 bases from V and 1 base from J, with 11 bases in between. This CDR3 has 13 amino acids. Germline assignment: CDR1 SQVTM and CDR2 ANQGSEA. CDR3 coding DNA: TGCAGCGTCCCGGGATTGGGCACAGATACGCAGTATTTT. This gives the protein CSVPGLGTDTQYF.

The chain couples TRBV19 to TRBJ2-5; 8 nucleotides line up with TRBD1. The CDR3 is made up of 16 amino acids. Looked up from germline, CDR1 is LNHDA and CDR2 is SQIVND (reference sequence). The V gene end was trimmed by 5 bases and the J gene end by 5 bases; junction bases not matched to a gene: 13. The CDR3 sequence: CASSSLFPGGRETQYF. Here the CDR3 DNA reads TGTGCCAGTAGTTCCTTATTCCCAGGGGGCCGGGAGACCCAGTACTTC.

V is TRBV28 and J is TRBJ1-5, with 7 bases identical to TRBD1. The germline CDR1 and CDR2 sequences are MDHEN and SYDVKM. The CDR3 has 12 residues. The ends lost 6 bases at V and 11 bases at J; junction bases unmatched: 7. CDR3 sequence reads: CASRTGSVSQHF. The CDR3 DNA reads TGTGCCAGCAGGACAGGGTCGGTTTCCCAGCATTTT.

In its sample, this clonotype was seen a few times. V and J are TRBV5-5 and TRBJ2-5; perhaps TRBD2 as D (5 bases). Germline lookup yields CDR1 SGHKS and CDR2 YYEKEE (reference sequence). The CDR3 has 14 residues. V was cut by 7 bases and J by 1 base, with 14 bases left in between. CDR3 in DNA: TGTGCCAGCGTGGAGGCCAGCCCCCAAGAGACCCAGTACTTC. The encoded protein is CASVEASPQETQYF.

Only a few counts were recorded for this clonotype. The chain is built from TRBV20-1 and TRBJ1-1; D is perhaps TRBD1 (5 bases). Trimming removed 4 bases at V and 5 bases at J, with 17 bases between. The germline CDR1 and CDR2 sequences are DFQATT and SNEGSKA (reference sequence). CDR3 length equals 14 residues. The CDR3 DNA reads as TGCAGTGCTAAGGCCGGGGCCAGGATGACTGAAGCTTTCTTT. It codes for CSAKAGARMTEAFF.

The sample holds a few counts of this clonotype. The V and J genes are TRBV5-4 and TRBJ2-3, with no clear D. Germline CDR1 is SGHNT and CDR2 is YYREEE (reference sequence). The CDR3 is 15 residues long. The germline V and J ends were trimmed by 0 bases and 0 bases, with 8 bases remaining between them. The DNA for the CDR3 is TGTGCCAGCAGCTTGGGCGTGGGGAGCACAGATACGCAGTATTTT. Protein sequence: CASSLGVGSTDTQYF.

CDR3 amino acids: CASSQGRNTEAFF. As DNA, the CDR3 is TGCGCCAGCAGCCAGGGTAGGAACACTGAAGCTTTCTTT. The chain employs TRBV5-1 and TRBJ1-1; possibly TRBD1 for D (5 bases). V was cut by 4 bases and J by 1 base, with 8 bases left in between. CDR3 length equals 13 residues. Germline CDR1 SGHRS, CDR2 YFSETQ.

This clonotype was counted many times. The CDR3 loop reads CASSVGPGRGEEQYF. In DNA, the CDR3 is TGTGCCAGCAGCGTAGGCCCGGGCAGGGGAGAAGAGCAGTACTTC. This chain links TRBV9 with TRBJ2-7; possibly TRBD1 for D (6 bases). The germline V gene encodes CDR1 SGDLS and CDR2 YYNGEE. The CDR3 has 15 residues. The V end was cut by 0 bases, the J end by 7 bases, with 17 bases between.

Only a few counts were recorded for this clonotype. The CDR3 spells CASSIASNQPQHF. DNA for the CDR3: TGTGCCAGTAGTATTGCTAGCAATCAGCCCCAGCATTTT. The chain employs TRBV19 and TRBJ1-5; no definite D call. This CDR3 is built from 13 residues. Trimming removed 3 bases from V and 0 bases from J, with 3 bases in between. Germline V gives CDR1 LNHDA, CDR2 SQIVND (reference sequence).

Here the CDR3 DNA reads TGTGCCAGCAGCCCTGGCACTGAAGCTTTCTTT. Residues: CASSPGTEAFF. The J gene is TRBJ1-1, the V gene TRBV7-9, with no clear D. CDR3 length equals 11 residues. Germline lookup yields CDR1 SEHNR and CDR2 FQNEAQ (reference sequence). Between the trimmed V and J ends, which lost 5 bases and 4 bases, there was a span of 5 bases.

This clonotype was picked up a small number of times. The genes are TRBV7-9 and TRBJ2-3, with D maybe TRBD1 (6 bases). This CDR3 is built from 16 residues. The germline gives CDR1 SEHNR, CDR2 FQNEAQ (reference sequence). V was pared by 5 bases and J by 1 base, with 16 bases between. The CDR3 nucleotides read TGTGCCAGCAGCCGCCTACCGGGACAAGGCACAGATACGCAGTATTTT. Translation: CASSRLPGQGTDTQYF.

The V call is TRBV28, the J call TRBJ2-7, with TRBD2 as a possible D gene (5 bases). There are 13 residues in the CDR3. The V gene's germline CDR1 is MDHEN and CDR2 SYDVKM. The V end lost 5 bases, the J end lost 1 base, and 9 bases lay between the germline ends. The CDR3 is CASSPPGSYEQYF. CDR3 sequence (DNA): TGTGCCAGCAGTCCACCGGGGTCCTACGAGCAGTACTTC.

V gene TRBV28 combines with J gene TRBJ1-2; perhaps TRBD1 as D (5 bases). The CDR3 runs 13 residues. The V end was cut by 2 bases, the J end by 12 bases, with 16 bases between. Germline CDR1 reads MDHEN; CDR2 reads SYDVKM. CDR3 bases: TGTGCCAGCAGTTTACTGGACACACCCCTAAACACCTTC. Its protein product is CASSLLDTPLNTF.

The V and J genes are TRBV10-3 and TRBJ2-1; possible D gene TRBD1, 6 bases. V was pared by 2 bases and J by 2 bases, with 7 bases between. CDR3 length: 14 residues. Germline CDR1 and CDR2: ENHRY and SYGVKD. CDR3 in DNA: TGTGCCATCAGTGAGGGGACAACCTACAATGAGCAGTTCTTC. This codes for CAISEGTTYNEQFF.

This clonotype has at least ten counts. The chain is built from TRBV6-1 and TRBJ1-6, with D unclear. Trimming stripped 5 bases from V and 5 bases from J, with 10 bases between. The germline V gene encodes CDR1 MNHNS and CDR2 SASEGT. This CDR3 region has 14 residues. The CDR3 DNA reads TGTGCCAGCAGTCGCGCCGGAGATAATTCACCCCTCCACTTT. The encoded protein is CASSRAGDNSPLHF.

This clonotype occurred many times. The V gene is TRBV2, the J gene TRBJ1-2; D remains ambiguous. The CDR3 sequence is 14 residues long. The ends were cut back, 6 bases at V and 4 bases at J, with 15 bases in the middle. Germline CDR1 reads SNHLY; CDR2 reads FYNNEI. In DNA form, the CDR3 reads TGTGCCAGCAGAGCGAATGACGGACCCTATGGCTACACCTTC. Translated: CASRANDGPYGYTF.

The chain is built from TRBV27 and TRBJ1-4, with D perhaps matching TRBD1 (5 bases). This CDR3 is built from 16 residues. The germline V gene has CDR1 MNHEY and CDR2 SMNVEV (reference sequence). Between the trimmed V and J ends, which lost 5 bases and 0 bases, there was a span of 13 bases. The CDR3, as DNA: TGTGCCAGCAGTAGAGGACGGACACCAACTAATGAAAAACTGTTTTTT. It codes for CASSRGRTPTNEKLFF.

Many counts were recorded for this clonotype. V is TRBV24-1 and J is TRBJ2-6; TRBD1 might be the D (6 bases). The CDR3 runs 19 residues. Trimming stripped 5 bases from V and 3 bases from J, with 22 bases between. Germline lookup yields CDR1 KGHDR and CDR2 SFDVKD. The DNA for the CDR3 is TGTGCCACCAGTGCATCCTTGGGGACACCGGCCAGTGGGGCCAACGTCCTGACTTTC. Protein product: CATSASLGTPASGANVLTF.

This chain links TRBV2 with TRBJ1-4; no definite D call. The CDR3 is made up of 16 amino acids. V lost 7 bases, J lost 0 bases, and 15 bases lay in between. Germline CDR1 is SNHLY and CDR2 is FYNNEI. This CDR3 is CASTIGPAATNEKLFF. CDR3 nucleotides: TGTGCCAGCACAATTGGTCCAGCTGCAACTAATGAAAAACTGTTTTTT.

The rearrangement links TRBV29-1 to TRBJ2-7; D possibly uses TRBD1 or TRBD2 (5 bases each). The V gene lost 4 bases and the J gene lost 0 bases, with 7 bases spanning the gap. The V gene's germline CDR1 is SQVTM and CDR2 ANQGSEA. The CDR3 is 12 amino acids. CDR3 coding DNA: TGCAGCGTTGTCGGGGCCTCCTACGAGCAGTACTTC. Amino acids: CSVVGASYEQYF.

This chain connects TRBV7-2 to TRBJ1-1; 8 nucleotides agree with TRBD1. The V segment lost 5 bases and the J segment 0 bases; nucleotides outside the gene matches: 8. Germline values: CDR1 SGHTA, CDR2 FQGNSA. The CDR3 extends over 16 amino acids. CDR3 sequence reads: CASSPGQGRVNTEAFF. Here the CDR3 DNA reads TGTGCCAGCAGCCCCGGACAGGGTCGGGTGAACACTGAAGCTTTCTTT. Filled out from reference TRBV7-2 and TRBJ1-1, the complete variable domain reads GAGVSQSPSNKVTEKGKDVELRCDPISGHTALYWYRQSLGQGLEFLIYFQGNSAPDKSGLPSDRFSAERTGGSVSTLTIQRTQQEDSAVYLCASSPGQGRVNTEAFFGQGTRLTVV.

The chain carries TRBV12-3 or TRBV12-4 and TRBJ1-2; D gene uncertain. The length of the CDR3 is 13 residues. With 2 bases removed from V and 6 bases from J, the gap between germline ends came to 10 bases. This CDR3 is CASSLLGPNGYTF. The CDR3 DNA sequence: TGTGCCAGCAGTTTATTGGGCCCCAATGGCTACACCTTC.

The rearrangement links TRBV29-1 to TRBJ2-2; D is perhaps TRBD1 or TRBD2 (5 bases each). The germline V gene has CDR1 SQVTM and CDR2 ANQGSEA. The CDR3 consists of 15 residues. V lost 3 bases and J lost 1, with 12 bases in between. The CDR3: CSVESGARNTGELFF. The CDR3 DNA reads as TGCAGCGTTGAGTCCGGGGCTAGGAACACCGGGGAGCTGTTTTTT.

The rearrangement joins TRBV7-9 to TRBJ2-7; D is possibly TRBD1 or TRBD2 (7 bases each). The germline V gene encodes CDR1 SEHNR and CDR2 FQNEAQ (reference sequence). The CDR3 contains 16 residues. The V and J ends lost 6 bases and 3 bases respectively, with 21 bases between them. The CDR3 bases are TGTGCCAGCAGTTCGCCAACAGGGGAGGGGGTCTACGAGCAGTACTTC. This codes for CASSSPTGEGVYEQYF.

This clonotype was detected a few times. The chain uses TRBV7-9 and TRBJ1-1; a weak D match, TRBD1 (6 bases). CDR1 is SEHNR and CDR2 is FQNEAQ in the germline V gene (reference sequence). This CDR3 contains 14 residues. The ends were cut back, 4 bases at V and 6 bases at J, with 15 bases in the middle. DNA for the CDR3: TGTGCCAGCAGCTCCGGACAGCCGGGGGCTGAAGCTTTCTTT. It codes for CASSSGQPGAEAFF.

The V and J genes are TRBV5-6 and TRBJ1-5; 9 bases line up with TRBD1. The ends lost 0 bases at V and 0 bases at J; junction bases unmatched: 4. CDR3 length: 17 residues. CDR1 and CDR2 (germline): SGHDT, YYEEEE. CDR3 sequence (DNA): TGTGCCAGCAGCTTGGGCGGGACAGGGAATAGCAATCAGCCCCAGCATTTT. This sequence encodes CASSLGGTGNSNQPQHF.

This clonotype has only one observation. The gene calls are TRBV6-5 and TRBJ2-7, with TRBD1 matching over 7 bases. CDR1 and CDR2 (germline): MNHEY, SVGAGI. V lost 4 bases and J lost 5; bases outside the gene matches: 11. The CDR3 covers 15 residues. This chain's CDR3 is CASSSEGQWANEQYF. As DNA, the CDR3 is TGTGCCAGCAGTTCCGAGGGACAGTGGGCGAACGAGCAGTACTTC.

The chain has TRBV28 and TRBJ1-2; D remains ambiguous. Germline V CDR1 and CDR2: MDHEN, SYDVKM. CDR3 length: 15 amino acids. V lost 4 bases, J lost 0 bases, and 12 bases lay in between. The CDR3 DNA reads as TGTGCCAGCAGTTCCACCGCCCCCCCTAACTATGGCTACACCTTC. Translating gives CASSSTAPPNYGYTF.

This clonotype was detected a few times. The genes are TRBV5-4 and TRBJ2-7; TRBD2 matches 7 bases. V was clipped by 0 bases and J by 5 bases; unmatched bases: 8. Germline CDR1 and CDR2: SGHNT and YYREEE (reference sequence). The CDR3 is 15 amino acids. For the CDR3, the DNA is TGTGCCAGCAGCTTGGAGCCGGGGGGTGGAAACGAGCAGTACTTC. This sequence encodes CASSLEPGGGNEQYF.